Below, one T cell receptor beta chain is given with its context. Its antigen is not yet known. No base quality values were provided; no much bigger clone lies one nucleotide off. This entry comes from a study of naive and memory T cell subsets (TCRdb year 2017). Concerning the study at large: The figure summarizing the skin biopsy and whole blood samples listed about 10 blood donors, 7 tuberculin skin test biopsies and 3 saline control biopsies. PCR2 was typically a SYBR Green qPCR stopped at a set threshold; low-input samples could instead use end-point PCR (approximately 6 cycles). General findings and caveats noted by the study authors: The RNA-based method was acknowledged as potentially sensitive to TCR transcript changes with T cell activation and differentiation.

Cut back by 4 bases and 0 bases, the V and J ends lie 6 bases apart. Inclusive of the bounding cysteine and phenylalanine, the CDR3 is 13 residues long. Of the read, only the CDR3 DNA is kept; its 39 bases are in frame from base 1. CDR1 and CDR2, per the germline V gene, are SGHRS and YFSETQ. The study reported a robust and sensitive protocol to amplify, sequence and analyze TCRs, based on 3' ligation of a UMI-containing oligonucleotide to TCR cDNA. Whole blood analysis involved drawing roughly 2.4 ml of peripheral blood from adult healthy volunteers into Tempus tubes and then extracting RNA following the manufacturer's instructions. Total RNA was treated with RQ1 DNase, without cell sorting, prior to reverse transcription, with an input of roughly 1 to 1000 ng being targeted. Skin biopsy and whole blood libraries were made to test pipeline robustness in samples where T cells form a minority population.

Library prep was done by 5' RACE. The ligated cDNA was amplified by four rounds of PCR, in which nested alpha and beta constant region primers were used together with the SP2 primer. For the blood and skin samples, TCR RNA was reverse transcribed with SuperScript IV using primers for the alpha and beta constant regions. An oligonucleotide carrying the Illumina SP2 primer and a UMI was ligated to the 3' end of the cDNA by means of T4 RNA ligase 1. The 12-nucleotide UMI was composed of two random hexamers separated by an eight-base spacer, which was included to prevent hairpin formation. From the second PCR onward, the TCR alpha and beta chain libraries were handled separately, and dual indexing was used for multiplexing. After pooling, the indexed libraries were analyzed by capillary electrophoresis and sequenced on either an Illumina MiSeq or NextSeq. PhiX DNA at roughly 4.5-7.5% was added to the libraries to raise base diversity and improve cluster recognition. On the study's bioinformatics: Demultiplexor pulled UMIs out of read 2, joined the UMIs with the TCR sequence from read 1, and separated reads according to sample indices. Decombinator identified V and J genes and V-J junctions, assigning each TCR a five-part identifier including V and J deletions. UMIs were used by Collapsinator to correct sequencing errors and PCR amplification heterogeneity, so that a UMI-based abundance was obtained for each TCR. Identifiers were converted to nucleotide sequence by CDR3Translator and translated to amino acids, and CDR3 regions were extracted on the basis of terminal motifs. After normalization to the amount of input RNA, the error-corrected alpha and beta TCR counts from blood and from skin were compared. TCRdb ran its own pipeline on the public reads, namely fastp trimming at Q25 and MiXCR clone calling, and kept in-frame beta chains. Every distinct CDR3 protein forms one entry, paired with its most common genes and DNA. TCRdb's processing, not the study's, gives the V and J calls here. A total of about 62,000 distinct CDR3 sequences appear in this sample, around 8% of them only once. The top ten hold about 19% of the sample.

This TCR derives from a female donor in good health. In this chain, TRBV5-1 is recombined with TRBJ2-3, with no reliable assignment of the D segment. The sequenced DNA: TGCGCCAGCAGCCCCTTGAGCACAGATACGCAGTATTTT. Translation gives CASSPLSTDTQYF.